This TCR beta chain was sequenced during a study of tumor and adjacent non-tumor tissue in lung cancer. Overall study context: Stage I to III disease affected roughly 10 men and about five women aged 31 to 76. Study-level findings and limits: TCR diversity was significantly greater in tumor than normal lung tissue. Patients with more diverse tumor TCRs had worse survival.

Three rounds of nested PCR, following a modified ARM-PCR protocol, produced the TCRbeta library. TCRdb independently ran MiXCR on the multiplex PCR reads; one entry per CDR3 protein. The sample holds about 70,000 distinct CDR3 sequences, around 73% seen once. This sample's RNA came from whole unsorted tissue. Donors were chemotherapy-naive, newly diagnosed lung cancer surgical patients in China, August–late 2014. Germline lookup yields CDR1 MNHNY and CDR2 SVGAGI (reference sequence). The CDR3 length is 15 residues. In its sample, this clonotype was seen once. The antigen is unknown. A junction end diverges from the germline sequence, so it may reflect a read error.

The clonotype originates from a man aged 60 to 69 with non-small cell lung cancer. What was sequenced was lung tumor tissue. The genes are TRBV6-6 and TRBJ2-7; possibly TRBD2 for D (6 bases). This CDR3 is CISSSGSFKSYEQYF. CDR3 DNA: TGTATCAGCAGTTCCGGGAGCTTCAAGTCCTACGAGCAGTATTTC.